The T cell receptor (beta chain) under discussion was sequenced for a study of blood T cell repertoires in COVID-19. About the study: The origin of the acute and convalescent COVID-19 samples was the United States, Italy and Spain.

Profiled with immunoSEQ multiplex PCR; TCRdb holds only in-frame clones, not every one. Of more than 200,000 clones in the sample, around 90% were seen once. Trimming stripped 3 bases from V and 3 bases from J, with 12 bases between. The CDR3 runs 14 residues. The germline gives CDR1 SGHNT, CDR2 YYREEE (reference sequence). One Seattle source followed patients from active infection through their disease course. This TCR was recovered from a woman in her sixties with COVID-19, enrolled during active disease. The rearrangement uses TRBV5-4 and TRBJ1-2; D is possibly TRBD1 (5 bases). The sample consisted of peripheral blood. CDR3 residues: CASSSQGADYGYTF. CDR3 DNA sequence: TGTGCCAGCAGCTCCCAGGGTGCGGACTATGGCTACACCTTC.